A selection of T cell receptor beta chains follows, all from one sample in a study of blood T cells in healthy people across ages. TCRdb itself ran the 5' RACE reads through MiXCR, one entry per CDR3 protein. The sample carries about 750,000 distinct CDR3 sequences, about 55% recorded once. The specimen was blood. The receptors originated from an older man in good health. CDR3s include the opening cysteine and the closing phenylalanine or tryptophan. The order of the fields is D gene, J gene, clone size, V gene, CDR3 DNA, CDR3 protein. A D gene is named only where the DNA matches it firmly. Size values are once, few and many counts, or a class for expanded clones, and some rows have none.

TRBD2,TRBJ2-7,.,TRBV20-1,TGCAGTGCTAGAGTACTGAGCGGGATTGGCGAGCAGTACTTC,CSARVLSGIGEQYF
TRBD1,TRBJ2-6,.,TRBV10-3,TGTGCCACCATGAAGTTAGCCGGGACAGCCTCTGGGGCCAACGTCCTGACTTTC,CATMKLAGTASGANVLTF
.,TRBJ2-5,few,TRBV5-1,TGCGCCAGCAGCGACCCGGATGTAGAGACCCAGTACTTC,CASSDPDVETQYF
.,TRBJ2-5,.,TRBV6-5,TGTGCCAGCAGTTACTCGATACGGCAGCAACGGGAGACCCAGTACTTC,CASSYSIRQQRETQYF
TRBD1,TRBJ1-2,.,TRBV10-3,TGTGCCATCAGTGAGTCGAGCAGGGGGGCTAACTATGGCTACACCTTC,CAISESSRGANYGYTF
TRBD1,TRBJ2-4,few,TRBV20-1,TGCAGTGCTAGACCGCGGGTGGGACAGGGAAACATTCAGTACTTC,CSARPRVGQGNIQYF
TRBD1,TRBJ1-2,.,TRBV24-1,TGTGCCACCAGTGATTCCGGACAGGGGGCAAACTATGGCTACACCTTC,CATSDSGQGANYGYTF
.,TRBJ2-5,.,TRBV9,TGTGCCAGCAGCCGTTCAGGGAAAGAGACCCAGTACTTC,CASSRSGKETQYF
.,TRBJ1-1,.,TRBV5-1,TGCGCCAGCACCCGGCAGGATACAAACACTGAAGCTTTCTTT,CASTRQDTNTEAFF
TRBD1,TRBJ2-4,.,TRBV6-2/TRBV6-3,TGTGCCAGCAGTACTGGACAGGCTCTGGAGGAGCAGTACTTC,CASSTGQALEEQYF
TRBD1,TRBJ1-2,.,TRBV12-3/TRBV12-4,TGTGCCAGCAGTTCATGGACAGGGAAGGGCTATGGCTACACCTTC,CASSSWTGKGYGYTF
.,TRBJ2-1,.,TRBV24-1,TGTGCCACCAGTGTTGCCGGGAGCTCCTACAATGAGCAGTTCTTC,CATSVAGSSYNEQFF
.,TRBJ2-5,.,TRBV29-1,TGCAGCGTGGGGTCACGGTTCGTTTTTAATGAGCAGTACTTC,CSVGSRFVFNEQYF
.,TRBJ1-4,.,TRBV21-1,TGTGCCAGCAGCAAACGACAGGGGTTAGTGAATGAAAAACTGTTTTTT,CASSKRQGLVNEKLFF
TRBD1,TRBJ1-5,.,TRBV2,TGTGCCAGCAGTGAAGGACAGGGGTACCAGCCCCAGCATTTT,CASSEGQGYQPQHF
.,TRBJ2-5,.,TRBV14,TGTGCCAGCAGCCAAGATACAGACACCTCCAAAGAGACCCAGTACTTC,CASSQDTDTSKETQYF
TRBD2,TRBJ2-7,few,TRBV18,TGTGCCAGCTCACCACGCTACCCAGCCGGGACTACTGGCGAGCAGTACTTC,CASSPRYPAGTTGEQYF
.,TRBJ2-3,.,TRBV5-5,TGTGCCAGCTTAAGCGTAAGCACAGATACGCAGTATTTT,CASLSVSTDTQYF
.,TRBJ2-3,few,TRBV20-1,TGCAGTGCTAGAGATTACGGCGGATCTAGCACAGATACGCAGTATTTT,CSARDYGGSSTDTQYF
.,TRBJ1-2,.,TRBV27,TGTGCCAGCATGGGGGGGCGCGGCTACACCTTC,CASMGGRGYTF
TRBD2,TRBJ2-7,.,TRBV28,TGTGCCAGCAGCCCGGCGAGTAGCGGGAGATACGAGCAGTACTTC,CASSPASSGRYEQYF
.,TRBJ2-7,.,TRBV6-6,TGTGCCAGCAGTTACTCTCACGGAGTTAGCTCCTACGAGCAGTACTTC,CASSYSHGVSSYEQYF
TRBD1,TRBJ2-5,many,TRBV7-3,TGTGCCAGCAGCTCCCGACAGGGGAAGCAGTACTTC,CASSSRQGKQYF
.,TRBJ2-3,.,TRBV4-1,TGCGCCAGCAGCCAAGAGACGGCCTATACGCAGTATTTT,CASSQETAYTQYF
.,TRBJ2-1,few,TRBV9,TGTGCCAGCAGCGTAGTCCCTGGAGGTAATGAGCAGTTCTTC,CASSVVPGGNEQFF
.,TRBJ2-1,once,TRBV20-1,TGCAGTGAAAAAAGGACGGGAAAGGTGTCTGAGCAGTTCTTC,CSEKRTGKVSEQFF
TRBD1,TRBJ1-2,.,TRBV20-1,TGCAGGGCGGGGCAGGGGGAGACTGGCTACACCTTC,CRAGQGETGYTF
TRBD2,TRBJ2-5,.,TRBV13,TGTGCCAGCAGCTTAGAAGGGCGGGAGGCCCAGTACTTC,CASSLEGREAQYF
TRBD2,TRBJ2-5,few,TRBV5-1,TGCGCCAGCAGCTTTTCCCTAGCGGGAGTAGAGACCCAGTACTTC,CASSFSLAGVETQYF
.,TRBJ2-1,.,TRBV5-1,TGCACCAGCAGCCCGGCCCGCAGATCCTACAATGAGCAGTTCTTC,CTSSPARRSYNEQFF
TRBD1,TRBJ2-4,.,TRBV3-1,TGTGTCAGCAGCCATAAGACAGGGGGTAACATTCAGTACTTC,CVSSHKTGGNIQYF
.,TRBJ2-4,.,TRBV5-1,TGCGCCAGCAGCCCAACCATACAGGGCAAAAACATTCAGTACTTC,CASSPTIQGKNIQYF
TRBD2,TRBJ2-5,.,TRBV25-1,TGTGCCAGCAGTCCTGGGGGGACTAGCGGGAAGGGTGAGACCCAGTACTTC,CASSPGGTSGKGETQYF
TRBD2,TRBJ2-7,.,TRBV29-1,TGCAGCGTTAAGGGCGGGAGCGGCTACGAGCAGTACTTC,CSVKGGSGYEQYF
.,TRBJ1-2,.,TRBV5-1,TGCGCCAGCAGCCAAACCGGCGGAAGCTATGGCTACACCTTC,CASSQTGGSYGYTF
.,TRBJ2-3,few,TRBV12-3/TRBV12-4,TGTGCCAGCAGTTCAACCCAGGGGCCGCAGTATTTT,CASSSTQGPQYF
TRBD2,TRBJ2-7,.,TRBV5-4,TGTGCCAGCAGCGGGACTAGCGGGAGGGAGGGCTACGAGCAGTACTTC,CASSGTSGREGYEQYF
TRBD1,TRBJ1-2,.,TRBV7-6,TGTGCCAGCAGCTTCCCCGACAGGGAGGGGACTCTTAAGTATGGCTACACCTTC,CASSFPDREGTLKYGYTF
TRBD1,TRBJ2-1,.,TRBV28,TGTGCCAGCAGTGCGGGACAGGAGGCCAATGAGCAGTTCTTC,CASSAGQEANEQFF
.,TRBJ2-7,.,TRBV5-1,TGCGCCAGCGGCTCCCTTGGTATAGCGGAGAGCTACGAGCAGTACTTC,CASGSLGIAESYEQYF
.,TRBJ1-5,few,TRBV13,TGTGCCAGCAGCTCTGGGCAGGGCCTACAGCCCCAGCATTTT,CASSSGQGLQPQHF
.,TRBJ1-3,.,TRBV20-1,TGCAGTGCCACCCCTATGCAGGGACCTGGAAACACCATATATTTT,CSATPMQGPGNTIYF
.,TRBJ2-5,.,TRBV29-1,TGCAGCGTTGAAGTCCCTTACCCGAGAGAGACCCAGTACTTC,CSVEVPYPRETQYF
TRBD1,TRBJ2-7,many,TRBV3-1,TGTGCCAGCAGCCAAGATCCAGGGGGAACTTCCTACGAGCAGTACTTC,CASSQDPGGTSYEQYF